These 21 T cell receptor beta chains share one sample of origin, sequenced in a study of early stage breast cancer tumors. Produced via immunoSEQ multiplex PCR; TCRdb's table is partial and in-frame only. The sample records some 14,000 clones, about four fifths being singletons. The sample was normal breast tissue next to the tumor. The source is a person aged 25-39 years with breast cancer.

For this clone: One end of the junction is discordant with germline, which a read error may explain. The chain's CDR3 is CAGSPLGEEPQETQYF. The CDR3 DNA reads TGTGCCGGCAGTCCCCTAGGGGAAGAACCGCAAGAGACCCAGTACTTC. This chain connects TRBV27 to TRBJ2-5; a possible D gene is TRBD1 (5 bases). This CDR3 has 16 amino acids. Germline lookup yields CDR1 MNHEY and CDR2 SMNVEV (reference sequence).

V is TRBV7-2 and J is TRBJ2-7, with a tentative D call TRBD1 (6 bases). The V gene lost 7 bases and the J gene lost 3 bases, with 19 bases spanning the gap. Germline V gene sequence: CDR1 SGHTA, CDR2 FQGNSA. The CDR3 totals 15 residues. The CDR3 sequence: CASTSSWGLVYEQYF. The CDR3 region has the DNA TGTGCCAGCACCTCATCGTGGGGGCTCGTCTACGAGCAGTACTTC.

The chain links TRBV4-1 to TRBJ1-1; D not resolved. The CDR3 is 11 amino acids. Between the trimmed V and J ends, which lost 9 bases and 2 bases, there was a span of 7 bases. Germline V lookup: CDR1 MGHRA, CDR2 YSYEKL. Here the CDR3 DNA reads TGCGCCAGTTCGATAAACACTGAAGCTTTCTTT. Protein: CASSINTEAFF.

The chain links TRBV19 to TRBJ2-1, with 9 bases fitting TRBD2. There are 13 residues in the CDR3. The germline CDR1 and CDR2 sequences are LNHDA and SQIVND (reference sequence). The CDR3 is CRSAASGTNEQFF. CDR3 DNA: TGTCGCTCCGCGGCTAGCGGGACCAATGAGCAGTTCTTC.

This chain uses TRBV25-1 with TRBJ2-6; D gene ambiguous. Trimming stripped 4 bases from V and 4 bases from J, with 11 bases between. The germline V gene has CDR1 MGHDK and CDR2 SYGVNS. The CDR3 runs to 15 residues. CDR3 residues: CASSALPLGANVLTF. The CDR3 DNA is TGTGCCAGCAGTGCCTTGCCTCTGGGGGCCAACGTCCTGACTTTC.

This chain connects TRBV4-2 to TRBJ1-3; no clear D gene. CDR3 length: 13 residues. Trimming left V 4 bases short and J 4 bases short, with 8 bases between. CDR1 LGHNA and CDR2 YNFKEQ come from the germline V gene. CDR3 DNA: TGTGCCAGCAGCCCCGGTACAGGAAACACCATATATTTT. Translating it yields CASSPGTGNTIYF.

V is TRBV4-2 and J is TRBJ2-7; D gene ambiguous. Trimming cost V 3 bases and J 7 bases, with 16 bases left between them. The CDR3 covers 14 residues. The germline V gene has CDR1 LGHNA and CDR2 YNFKEQ. The CDR3 region is CASSQSSLDGEQYF. The CDR3 DNA is TGTGCCAGCAGCCAGTCGAGCCTGGATGGGGAGCAGTACTTC.

The CDR3 here is CASSQGTGDPYEQYF. In nucleotides, the CDR3 is TGTGCCAGCAGCCAAGGAACAGGGGACCCCTACGAGCAGTACTTC. The chain is built from TRBV11-1 and TRBJ2-7; 7 nucleotides agree with TRBD1. There are 15 residues in the CDR3. Germline V gene data show CDR1 as SGHAT and CDR2 as FQDESV (reference sequence). V lost 5 bases, J lost 2 bases, and 9 bases stayed unmatched.

In DNA form, the CDR3 reads TGTGCCAGCCATGGGGGAGAAAGCTCCTACAATGAGCAGTTCTTC. This sequence encodes CASHGGESSYNEQFF. J is TRBJ2-1 and V is TRBV6-1; either TRBD1 or TRBD2 may fit D (5 bases each). The ends were cut back, 8 bases at V and 0 bases at J, with 14 bases in the middle. The germline CDR1 and CDR2 sequences are MNHNS and SASEGT. The CDR3 length is 15 residues.

This chain joins TRBV5-1 and TRBJ2-2; D is perhaps TRBD1 (6 bases). CDR1 and CDR2 (germline): SGHRS, YFSETQ. The V gene lost 4 bases and the J gene lost 7 bases, with 23 bases spanning the gap. CDR3 length: 17 amino acids. The CDR3 here is CASSPAVGGAQGGELFF. The CDR3, as DNA: TGCGCCAGCAGCCCCGCCGTAGGGGGAGCCCAGGGCGGGGAGCTGTTTTTT.

The chain joins TRBV19 to TRBJ1-2; D gene unclear. The ends were cut back, 5 bases at V and 8 bases at J, with 3 bases in the middle. The CDR3 has 9 residues. Per the germline V gene, CDR1 is LNHDA and CDR2 is SQIVND (reference sequence). CDR3 coding DNA: TGTGCCAGTAGTGAGGGCTACACCTTC. It specifies CASSEGYTF.

The gene calls are TRBV5-1 and TRBJ1-4, with D tentatively TRBD1 (6 bases). This CDR3 is 14 amino acids long. Germline V gene sequence: CDR1 SGHRS, CDR2 YFSETQ. The germline V and J ends were trimmed by 5 bases and 8 bases, with 16 bases remaining between them. DNA for the CDR3: TGCGCCAGCAGTCAACAGGGCTGGGGAGAAAAACTGTTTTTT. Translation gives CASSQQGWGEKLFF.

The chain employs TRBV5-4 and TRBJ2-7; TRBD1 matches 7 bases. CDR3 size: 14 residues. J was trimmed by 0 bases and V by 5 bases; bases with no gene match: 5. Germline V gene sequence: CDR1 SGHNT, CDR2 YYREEE (reference sequence). The CDR3 DNA follows: TGTGCCAGCAGTTGGGACAGCCTCTCCTACGAGCAGTACTTC. Residues: CASSWDSLSYEQYF.

The V gene is TRBV20-1, the J gene TRBJ2-7; D is uncertain. Germline V gives CDR1 DFQATT, CDR2 SNEGSKA (reference sequence). Trimming shortened V by 3 bases and J by 3 bases, and 3 bases separated the two germline ends. The length of the CDR3 is 10 residues. In DNA form, the CDR3 reads TGCAGTGCTAGCGACTACGAGCAGTACTTC. This sequence encodes CSASDYEQYF.

V is TRBV29-1 and J is TRBJ2-7; 7 bases are a match to TRBD2. The ends lost 7 bases at V and 3 bases at J; junction bases unmatched: 9. CDR1 is SQVTM and CDR2 is ANQGSEA in the germline V gene. The length of the CDR3 is 13 residues. The CDR3 region is CSAEGSSGYEQYF. The CDR3 DNA is TGCAGCGCCGAAGGGTCTAGCGGCTACGAGCAGTACTTC.

The V gene is TRBV5-1, the J gene TRBJ2-7; TRBD1 is a possible D gene (6 bases). Looked up from germline, CDR1 is SGHRS and CDR2 is YFSETQ. V lost 4 bases to trimming and J lost 2 bases, with 10 bases between them. The CDR3 contains 13 residues. Here the CDR3 reads CASSPGQPYEQYF. The CDR3 coding sequence is TGCGCCAGCAGCCCAGGACAGCCCTACGAGCAGTACTTC. Full variable domain (remainder filled in from reference TRBV5-1 and TRBJ2-7): KAGVTQTPRYLIKTRGQQVTLSCSPISGHRSVSWYQQTPGQGLQFLFEYFSETQRNKGNFPGRFSGRQFSNSRSEMNVSTLELGDSALYLCASSPGQPYEQYFGPGTRLTVT.

The gene calls are TRBV14 and TRBJ1-1; possible D gene TRBD1, 6 bases. The V end was cut by 1 base, the J end by 2 bases, with 14 bases between. The germline V gene has CDR1 SGHDN and CDR2 FVKESK. CDR3 size: 16 residues. CDR3 in DNA: TGTGCCAGCAGCCAAGGGGGCAGGGGACTTAACACTGAAGCTTTCTTT. Translated, it gives CASSQGGRGLNTEAFF.

V is TRBV28 and J is TRBJ2-3; TRBD2 aligns across 7 bases. Per the germline V gene, CDR1 is MDHEN and CDR2 is SYDVKM. The CDR3 has 16 residues. Trimming took 7 bases from V and 0 from J; bases not matched to a gene: 10. The CDR3 here is CASTLGRDRSTDTQYF. As DNA, the CDR3 is TGTGCCAGCACCCTAGGGAGGGACCGTAGCACAGATACGCAGTATTTT.

The gene calls are TRBV19 and TRBJ2-1; unclear D gene. CDR1 LNHDA and CDR2 SQIVND come from the germline V gene (reference sequence). Deletions cut 10 bases from V and 0 bases from J, with 16 bases between. The CDR3 is 15 amino acids. CDR3 region: CATSLGISSYNEQFF. CDR3 DNA sequence: TGTGCCACCTCTCTAGGGATCAGCTCCTACAATGAGCAGTTCTTC. The whole variable domain, remainder taken from reference TRBV19 and TRBJ2-1, is DGGITQSPKYLFRKEGQNVTLSCEQNLNHDAMYWYRQDPGQGLRLIYYSQIVNDFQKGDIAEGYSVSREKKESFPLTVTSAQKNPTAFYLCATSLGISSYNEQFFGPGTRLTVL.

The rearrangement links TRBV5-1 to TRBJ2-6; TRBD1 might be the D (6 bases). Germline-derived CDR1 and CDR2 are SGHRS and YFSETQ. The CDR3 runs to 19 residues. V lost 3 bases to trimming and J lost 4 bases, with 23 bases between them. The CDR3 sequence is CASSSPDRYESLGANVLTF. CDR3 DNA: TGCGCCAGCAGCTCGCCTGACAGGTACGAATCCCTCGGGGCCAACGTCCTGACTTTC.

The V gene is TRBV11-3, the J gene TRBJ2-5; tentatively, D is TRBD2 (7 bases). This CDR3 is 15 amino acids long. Looked up from germline, CDR1 is SGHNT and CDR2 is YENEEA. Trimming pared 5 bases from V and 3 bases from J, leaving 16 bases between. The CDR3 here is CASSTRGLAEETQYF. The CDR3 coding sequence is TGTGCCAGCAGCACCAGGGGCCTAGCGGAAGAGACCCAGTACTTC.